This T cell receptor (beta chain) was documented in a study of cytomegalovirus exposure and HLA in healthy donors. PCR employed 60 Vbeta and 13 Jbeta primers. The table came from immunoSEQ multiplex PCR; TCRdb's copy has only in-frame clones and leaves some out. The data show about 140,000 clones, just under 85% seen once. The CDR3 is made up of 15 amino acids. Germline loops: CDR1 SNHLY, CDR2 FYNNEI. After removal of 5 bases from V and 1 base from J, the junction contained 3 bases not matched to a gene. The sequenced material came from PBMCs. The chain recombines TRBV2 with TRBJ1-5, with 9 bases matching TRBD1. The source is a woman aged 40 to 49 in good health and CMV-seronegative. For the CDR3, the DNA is TGTGCCAGCAGTATAGACAGGGGGAGCAATCAGCCCCAGCATTTT. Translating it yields CASSIDRGSNQPQHF.